Included here is one T cell receptor (beta chain) sequence, with context. The method was immunoSEQ multiplex PCR; TCRdb's version includes in-frame clones alone and lacks a portion of them. This sample has 300,000 to 450,000 clones, with roughly nine tenths found just once. This sample was taken from a study of blood T cell repertoires in COVID-19. Across the whole study: Samples of COVID-19 (acute and convalescent) were obtained from the United States, Italy and Spain.

What was sequenced was peripheral blood. This clonotype was obtained from a young woman with COVID-19, enrolled during active disease.

CDR3 amino acids: CASSVGWDFEAFF. The CDR3 region has the DNA TGTGCCAGCAGCGTAGGGTGGGACTTTGAAGCTTTCTTT. V gene TRBV9 combines with J gene TRBJ1-1; possible D gene TRBD1, 5 bases. The CDR3 runs 13 residues. Germline V gene data show CDR1 as SGDLS and CDR2 as YYNGEE. V lost 0 bases, J lost 7 bases, and 10 bases lay in between.